Listed here are 26 T cell receptor beta chains from one sample, sequenced in a study of shared clonotypes between healthy human individuals. Repertoires were generated with immunoSEQ multiplex PCR, while TCRdb's copy carries only in-frame clones and drops some. The sample records approximately 500,000 clones, 90% to 96% being singletons. Input material: naive CD4+ T cells sorted from blood. As to subset: CD45RA+ positively selected. Receptors were obtained from a woman in her 30s in good health.

This clone was detected once. This chain joins TRBV30 and TRBJ2-1; weak D call: TRBD2 (6 bases). This CDR3 spans 16 amino acids. Germline V gene sequence: CDR1 GTSNPN, CDR2 SVGIG (reference sequence). V dropped 0 bases and J dropped 5 bases, with 17 bases sitting between them. CDR3 nucleotides: TGTGCCTGGAGTGTACCCGGCGCGGGACCGAACAATGAGCAGTTCTTC. This translates into CAWSVPGAGPNNEQFF.

The rearrangement uses TRBV5-1 and TRBJ2-3; 12 bases fit TRBD2. Germline CDR1 SGHRS, CDR2 YFSETQ. The CDR3 spans 16 residues. V lost 4 bases, J lost 8 bases, and 11 bases stayed unmatched. CDR3 region: CASSPEPTSGSLTQYF. The CDR3 DNA sequence: TGCGCCAGCAGCCCCGAACCGACTAGCGGGAGCCTTACGCAGTATTTT.

The gene calls are TRBV28 and TRBJ2-5; a weak D match, TRBD2 (6 bases). The J call may be in error: the DNA end matches TRBJ2-7 better. The CDR3 is 14 residues long. Germline assignment: CDR1 MDHEN and CDR2 SYDVKM. CDR3 residues: CASSLGGLNYEQYF. The CDR3 DNA sequence: TGTGCCAGCAGTTTGGGGGGACTGAACTACGAGCAGTACTTC.

The rearrangement joins TRBV28 to TRBJ2-7, with TRBD1 matching 7 bases. The CDR3 loop spans 15 amino acids. Germline CDR1 reads MDHEN; CDR2 reads SYDVKM. Trimming at V came to 6 bases and at J to 1 base, leaving 9 bases not matched to a gene. CDR3 protein: CASRQTGVGSYEQYF. Written as DNA, the CDR3 is TGTGCCAGCAGACAAACAGGGGTGGGGTCCTACGAGCAGTACTTC. Full variable domain (rest looked up from reference TRBV28 and TRBJ2-7): DVKVTQSSRYLVKRTGEKVFLECVQDMDHENMFWYRQDPGLGLRLIYFSYDVKMKEKGDIPEGYSVSREKKERFSLILESASTNQTSMYLCASRQTGVGSYEQYFGPGTRLTVT.

The chain employs TRBV25-1 and TRBJ2-7; D is possibly TRBD1 or TRBD2 (5 bases each). Germline lookup yields CDR1 MGHDK and CDR2 SYGVNS. The ends were cut back, 8 bases at V and 6 bases at J, with 23 bases in the middle. The CDR3 is 15 amino acids. The DNA of the CDR3 is TGTGCCAGCTCTACCTTGGGGTGGGGGTTAGGCGAGCAGTACTTC. The encoded protein is CASSTLGWGLGEQYF.

This clone was seen once. This chain links TRBV7-9 with TRBJ1-1, with a possible D match to TRBD1 (6 bases). CDR3 length: 16 amino acids. Germline V lookup: CDR1 SEHNR, CDR2 FQNEAQ (reference sequence). Trimming removed 2 bases from V and 1 base from J, with 14 bases in between. Here the CDR3 reads CASSLFPLDRNTEAFF. The DNA for the CDR3 is TGTGCCAGCAGCTTATTCCCCCTGGACAGGAACACTGAAGCTTTCTTT. Supplemented by reference TRBV7-9 and TRBJ1-1, the full variable domain reads DTGVSQNPRHKITKRGQNVTFRCDPISEHNRLYWYRQTLGQGPEFLTYFQNEAQLEKSRLLSDRFSAERPKGSFSTLEIQRTEQGDSAMYLCASSLFPLDRNTEAFFGQGTRLTVV.

The rearrangement uses TRBV6-5 and TRBJ2-7, with 9 bases that match TRBD1. The CDR3 is 15 residues long. With V trimmed by 7 bases and J by 5 bases, 12 bases remained unmatched. The germline gives CDR1 MNHEY, CDR2 SVGAGI. The chain's CDR3 is CASTKGDRDGHEQYF. CDR3 bases: TGTGCCAGCACCAAAGGGGACAGGGACGGCCACGAGCAGTACTTC.

V gene TRBV5-1 combines with J gene TRBJ2-1; no reliable D call. CDR3 length: 14 amino acids. Trimming took off 2 bases at V and 5 bases at J, with 11 bases between the two ends. Germline V CDR1 and CDR2: SGHRS, YFSETQ. CDR3 sequence (DNA): TGCGCCAGCAGCTTTCTCGTGTCGGACAATGAGCAGTTCTTC. Its protein product is CASSFLVSDNEQFF.

This chain links TRBV9 with TRBJ1-5, with 7 bases that match TRBD1. The V and J ends lost 3 bases and 0 bases, in that order; junction bases with no gene match: 6. The V gene's germline CDR1 is SGDLS and CDR2 YYNGEE. The CDR3 is 16 amino acids. CDR3 sequence: CASSATNRGSNQPQHF. Written as DNA, the CDR3 is TGTGCCAGCAGCGCCACAAACAGGGGTAGCAATCAGCCCCAGCATTTT.

The chain joins TRBV28 to TRBJ2-1, with TRBD2 identical over 10 bases. V shed 6 bases, J shed 0 bases, and the junction held 8 bases outside the gene matches. The CDR3 totals 17 residues. From germline, CDR1 is MDHEN and CDR2 SYDVKM. The CDR3 DNA sequence: TGTGCCAGCAGCGTCCCGGGACTAGCGCTCTCCTACAATGAGCAGTTCTTC. Its protein is CASSVPGLALSYNEQFF.

The V call is TRBV7-9, the J call TRBJ2-7; 13 bases agree with TRBD2. The CDR3 runs to 16 residues. Germline loops: CDR1 SEHNR, CDR2 FQNEAQ (reference sequence). Trimming removed 1 base from V and 3 bases from J; junction bases left unmatched: 3. The CDR3 is CASSLGGTSGNYEQYF. The CDR3 nucleotides read TGTGCCAGCAGCTTAGGAGGGACTAGCGGGAACTACGAGCAGTACTTC.

The CDR3, as DNA: TGTGCCAGCAGTACCTCTAGCGGGTCCGCCTACGAGCAGTACTTC. Translation: CASSTSSGSAYEQYF. The J gene is TRBJ2-5, the V gene TRBV28; 8 bases are a match to TRBD2. With the DNA end fitting TRBJ2-7 better, the J assignment may be wrong. Germline CDR1 is MDHEN and CDR2 is SYDVKM. The CDR3 is 15 residues long.

This rearrangement joins TRBV19 to TRBJ2-7, with 13 bases that match TRBD2. The CDR3 is made up of 13 amino acids. The V segment lost 9 bases and the J segment 7 bases; nucleotides outside the gene matches: 6. Germline loops: CDR1 LNHDA, CDR2 SQIVND (reference sequence). CDR3 loop: CASGTSGVREQYF. For the CDR3, the DNA is TGTGCCAGCGGGACTAGCGGGGTCCGTGAGCAGTACTTC.

This clone was seen only once. The CDR3 DNA is TGTGCCAGCACCTCAAGGGCAGTTCTGGGTGAAAAACTGTTTTTT. It is translated as CASTSRAVLGEKLFF. The V gene is TRBV6-5, the J gene TRBJ1-4; D not certain. Germline values: CDR1 MNHEY, CDR2 SVGAGI. The CDR3 runs 15 residues. The germline V and J ends were trimmed by 7 bases and 7 bases, with 19 bases remaining between them.

For the CDR3, the DNA is TGTGCCAGCAGCTTAACTAGCGGGAGGGCCTCCGGGGAGCTGTTTTTT. Residues: CASSLTSGRASGELFF. The chain recombines TRBV7-9 with TRBJ2-2; 13 nucleotides line up with TRBD2. Trimming took 2 bases from V and 6 from J; bases not matched to a gene: 3. Germline V gives CDR1 SEHNR, CDR2 FQNEAQ (reference sequence). This CDR3 has 16 amino acids.

This clone showed up just once. This chain uses TRBV15 with TRBJ2-3; unclear D gene. The V end lost 1 base, the J end lost 0 bases, and 11 bases lay between the germline ends. Germline V lookup: CDR1 LNHNV, CDR2 YYDKDF (reference sequence). CDR3 length: 16 residues. DNA for the CDR3: TGTGCCACCAGCAGAGGGGCAGACCTAAGCACAGATACGCAGTATTTT. Translation: CATSRGADLSTDTQYF. The entire variable domain, with the rest obtained from reference TRBV15 and TRBJ2-3, is as follows: DAMVIQNPRYQVTQFGKPVTLSCSQTLNHNVMYWYQQKSSQAPKLLFHYYDKDFNNEADTPDNFQSRRPNTSFCFLDIRSPGLGDTAMYLCATSRGADLSTDTQYFGPGTRLTVL.

A word on this clone: This CDR3 is also generated by other DNA sequences in the sample. The chain combines TRBV28 with TRBJ2-7, with a weak D call TRBD1 (6 bases). Germline values: CDR1 MDHEN, CDR2 SYDVKM. This CDR3 has 15 amino acids. V was shortened by 6 bases and J by 2 bases, with 17 bases between the two germline ends. The CDR3 nucleotides read TGTGCCAGCAGGCTGACAGGTCCCCTTCCCTACGAGCAGTACTTC. It encodes CASRLTGPLPYEQYF. The entire variable domain, with the rest obtained from reference TRBV28 and TRBJ2-7, is as follows: DVKVTQSSRYLVKRTGEKVFLECVQDMDHENMFWYRQDPGLGLRLIYFSYDVKMKEKGDIPEGYSVSREKKERFSLILESASTNQTSMYLCASRLTGPLPYEQYFGPGTRLTVT.

This clone has a single count. Here the CDR3 reads CASSLPFWVRNEQFF. Here the CDR3 DNA reads TGTGCCAGCAGTTTACCCTTTTGGGTGCGAAATGAGCAGTTCTTC. The chain links TRBV28 to TRBJ2-1; no reliable D call. V shed 2 bases and J shed 7 bases, with 15 bases lying between them. The CDR3 length is 15 residues. The germline CDR1 and CDR2 sequences are MDHEN and SYDVKM. Filled out from reference TRBV28 and TRBJ2-1, the complete variable domain reads DVKVTQSSRYLVKRTGEKVFLECVQDMDHENMFWYRQDPGLGLRLIYFSYDVKMKEKGDIPEGYSVSREKKERFSLILESASTNQTSMYLCASSLPFWVRNEQFFGPGTRLTVL.

The rearrangement joins TRBV2 to TRBJ2-3; no clear D gene. CDR3 length equals 14 residues. With 1 base removed from V and 1 base from J, the gap between germline ends came to 6 bases. From germline, CDR1 is SNHLY and CDR2 FYNNEI. The CDR3 coding sequence is TGTGCCAGCAGTGAAGGGGCGGGCACAGATACGCAGTATTTT. It translates to CASSEGAGTDTQYF.

The chain employs TRBV5-1 and TRBJ2-2, with TRBD2 matching 7 bases. Germline trimming cut 2 bases from V and 2 bases from J; bases unmatched to any gene: 9. Per germline, CDR1 SGHRS and CDR2 YFSETQ. CDR3 size: 17 residues. For the CDR3, the DNA is TGCGCCAGCAGCTTAAGGGGCAGCGGGGTCAACACCGGGGAGCTGTTTTTT. Translating it yields CASSLRGSGVNTGELFF. Combining the CDR3 with reference TRBV5-1 and TRBJ2-2 gives the whole variable domain KAGVTQTPRYLIKTRGQQVTLSCSPISGHRSVSWYQQTPGQGLQFLFEYFSETQRNKGNFPGRFSGRQFSNSRSEMNVSTLELGDSALYLCASSLRGSGVNTGELFFGEGSRLTVL.

The V and J genes are TRBV5-1 and TRBJ2-7, with D possibly called TRBD1 or TRBD2 (5 bases each). CDR3 length: 16 amino acids. Germline values: CDR1 SGHRS, CDR2 YFSETQ. The V and J ends lost 3 bases and 4 bases respectively, with 20 bases between them. CDR3 amino acids: CASSWGPNNKKYEQYF. The CDR3 coding sequence is TGCGCCAGCAGCTGGGGACCTAACAACAAAAAATACGAGCAGTACTTC.

This chain uses TRBV28 with TRBJ1-1; D gene ambiguous. The CDR3 contains 12 residues. V gave up 11 bases and J gave up 1 base, with 11 bases separating them. Germline V gene data show CDR1 as MDHEN and CDR2 as SYDVKM. The CDR3 sequence: CASRTANTEAFF. CDR3 sequence (DNA): TGTGCCTCCCGGACGGCGAACACTGAAGCTTTCTTT.

The chain carries TRBV28 and TRBJ2-1, with 7 positions matching TRBD1. Germline loops: CDR1 MDHEN, CDR2 SYDVKM. The CDR3 extends over 10 amino acids. Trimming took 6 bases from V and 13 from J; bases not matched to a gene: 3. CDR3 region: CASSDRVQFF. In DNA, the CDR3 is TGTGCCAGCAGCGACAGGGTTCAGTTCTTC. Drawing the rest from reference TRBV28 and TRBJ2-1, the complete variable domain is DVKVTQSSRYLVKRTGEKVFLECVQDMDHENMFWYRQDPGLGLRLIYFSYDVKMKEKGDIPEGYSVSREKKERFSLILESASTNQTSMYLCASSDRVQFFGPGTRLTVL.

CDR3 in amino acids: CASSLGRSDTDTQYF. The CDR3 DNA sequence: TGCGCCAGCAGCTTGGGCAGATCTGACACAGATACGCAGTATTTT. The genes are TRBV5-1 and TRBJ2-3; no reliable D call. Germline CDR1 is SGHRS and CDR2 is YFSETQ. V was shortened by 0 bases and J by 2 bases, with 10 bases between the two germline ends. This CDR3 comprises 15 residues.

V and J are TRBV2 and TRBJ2-5; D is unclear. The CDR3 totals 15 residues. CDR1 and CDR2 (germline): SNHLY, FYNNEI. V was pared by 6 bases and J by 7 bases, with 21 bases between. The CDR3 here is CASSPDTMRIGTQYF. The CDR3 DNA reads as TGTGCCAGCAGCCCCGACACCATGAGAATTGGGACCCAGTACTTC.

The chain links TRBV28 to TRBJ1-3, with no clear D. The CDR3 is 11 amino acids. The V gene's germline CDR1 is MDHEN and CDR2 SYDVKM. With 6 bases removed from V and 9 bases from J, the gap between germline ends came to 9 bases. This chain's CDR3 is CASSSVATIYF. Here the CDR3 DNA reads TGTGCCAGCAGCTCGGTTGCCACCATATATTTT.